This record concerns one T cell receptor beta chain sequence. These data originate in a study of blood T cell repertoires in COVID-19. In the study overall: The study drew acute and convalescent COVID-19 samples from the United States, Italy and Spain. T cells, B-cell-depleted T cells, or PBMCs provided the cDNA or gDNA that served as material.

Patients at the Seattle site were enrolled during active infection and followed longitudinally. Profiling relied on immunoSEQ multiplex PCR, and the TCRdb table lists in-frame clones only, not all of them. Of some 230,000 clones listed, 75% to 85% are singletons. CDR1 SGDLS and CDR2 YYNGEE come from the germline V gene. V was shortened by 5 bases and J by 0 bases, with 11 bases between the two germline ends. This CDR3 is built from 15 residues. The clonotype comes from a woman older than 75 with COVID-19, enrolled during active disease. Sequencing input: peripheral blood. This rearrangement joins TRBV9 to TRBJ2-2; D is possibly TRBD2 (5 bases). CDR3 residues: CASRSAVSNTGELFF. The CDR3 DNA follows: TGTGCCAGCAGGTCAGCGGTCTCGAACACCGGGGAGCTGTTTTTT.